This record looks at one TCR beta chain sequence and its context. Its target is not known. This entry is derived from a study of shared clonotypes between healthy human individuals. Study-wide context: Aged between 18 and 49, the donors were two women and a few men. Findings and limits, study-wide: Richness estimates generally favored naive over memory subsets. Naive CD4 clonotype sharing across a handful of donors was approximately 5%.

Profiled with immunoSEQ multiplex PCR; TCRdb holds only in-frame clones, not every one. The sample shows fewer than 2.5 million clones, 93% of them seen only once. Trimming took off 6 bases at V and 2 bases at J, with 1 base between the two ends. The CDR3 contains 9 residues. Germline V gives CDR1 SQVTM, CDR2 ANQGSEA. The sequencing input was naive CD4+ T cells from PBMCs. Subset here: CD45RA+ positively selected. The origin of this receptor is a man aged 18 to 30 in good health. Some clones in this sample may be carry-over from other donors' samples. V and J are TRBV29-1 and TRBJ2-5; D gene unclear. CDR3 coding DNA: TGCAGCGTACAAGAGACCCAGTACTTC. Amino acids: CSVQETQYF.